The sequence of this T cell receptor (beta chain) was determined in a study of blood T cells in healthy people across ages. This clonotype has just a few counts. Its antigen is undetermined. Study-wide points: Conclusively comparing naive with antigen-experienced cells was impossible with unsorted PBMCs. Estimated diversity across one million T cells was deemed an underestimate. Observed TCR beta diversity per million T cells went down as age went up. This fall followed a roughly linear course with age.

A sample-barcoded 5' primer and a J-beta primer mix were used in a second PCR of roughly 7 to 11 cycles. Every molecule of cDNA carried a tag from a template-switch adaptor with 12 random nucleotides. Each CDR3 protein is one row after TCRdb ran MiXCR on the 5' RACE reads. The table records 750,000 to 950,000 distinct CDR3 sequences, approximately 53% of them present only once. The CDR3 length is 15 residues. V lost 5 bases, J lost 8 bases, and 12 bases stayed unmatched. Germline V gene lookup returns CDR1 SNHLY and CDR2 FYNNEI. This TCR was recovered from a man older than 75 in good health. Material for sequencing was blood. This sequence joins TRBV2 and TRBJ2-1; TRBD2 matches at 7 bases. The CDR3 protein is CASSPLGAGAYEQFF. The DNA of the CDR3 is TGTGCCAGCAGTCCTCTCGGGGCGGGAGCCTATGAGCAGTTCTTC.